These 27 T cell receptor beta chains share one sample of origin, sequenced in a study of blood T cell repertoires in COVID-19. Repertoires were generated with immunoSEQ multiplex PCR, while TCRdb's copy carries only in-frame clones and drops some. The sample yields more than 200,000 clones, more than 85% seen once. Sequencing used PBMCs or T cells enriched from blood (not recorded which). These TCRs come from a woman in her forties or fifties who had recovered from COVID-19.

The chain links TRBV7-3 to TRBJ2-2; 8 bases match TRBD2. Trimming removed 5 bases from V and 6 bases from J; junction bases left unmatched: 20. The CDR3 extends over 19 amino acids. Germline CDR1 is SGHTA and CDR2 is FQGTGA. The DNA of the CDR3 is TGTGCCAGCAGCCCCCGGGCGGGGGTAGCGGGACCCTCCCCCGGGGAGCTGTTTTTT. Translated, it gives CASSPRAGVAGPSPGELFF.

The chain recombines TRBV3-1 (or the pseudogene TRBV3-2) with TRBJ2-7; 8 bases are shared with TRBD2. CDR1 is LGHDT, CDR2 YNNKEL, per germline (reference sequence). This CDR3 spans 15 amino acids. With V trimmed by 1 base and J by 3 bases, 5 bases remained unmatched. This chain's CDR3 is CASSQVSGSGYEQYF. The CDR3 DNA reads TGTGCCAGCAGCCAAGTAAGCGGGAGTGGCTACGAGCAGTACTTC.

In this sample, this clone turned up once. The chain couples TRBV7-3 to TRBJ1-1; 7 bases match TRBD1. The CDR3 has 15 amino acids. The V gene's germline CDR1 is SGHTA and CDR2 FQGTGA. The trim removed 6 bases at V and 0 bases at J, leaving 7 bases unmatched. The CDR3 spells CASSYTGQMNTEAFF. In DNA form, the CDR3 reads TGTGCCAGCAGTTATACGGGACAGATGAACACTGAAGCTTTCTTT.

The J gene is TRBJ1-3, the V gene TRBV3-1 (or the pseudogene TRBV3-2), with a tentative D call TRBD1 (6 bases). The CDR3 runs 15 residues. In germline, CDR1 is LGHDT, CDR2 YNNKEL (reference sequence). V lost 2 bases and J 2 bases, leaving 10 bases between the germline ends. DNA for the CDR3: TGTGCCAGCAGCCAATCGGCAGGGGCTGGAAACACCATATATTTT. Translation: CASSQSAGAGNTIYF.

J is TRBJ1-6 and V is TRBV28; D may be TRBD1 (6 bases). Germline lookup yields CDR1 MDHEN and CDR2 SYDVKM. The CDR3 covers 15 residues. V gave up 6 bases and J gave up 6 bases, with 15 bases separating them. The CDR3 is CASRPTGRGNSPLHF. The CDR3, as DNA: TGTGCCAGCAGGCCTACAGGGAGGGGTAATTCACCCCTCCACTTT.

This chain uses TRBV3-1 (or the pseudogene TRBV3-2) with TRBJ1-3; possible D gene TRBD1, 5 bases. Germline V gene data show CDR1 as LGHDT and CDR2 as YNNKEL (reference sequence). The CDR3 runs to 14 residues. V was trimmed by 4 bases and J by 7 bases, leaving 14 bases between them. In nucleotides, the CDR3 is TGTGCCAGCAGCCCCGGTTCCGCAGGGAACACCATATATTTT. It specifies CASSPGSAGNTIYF.

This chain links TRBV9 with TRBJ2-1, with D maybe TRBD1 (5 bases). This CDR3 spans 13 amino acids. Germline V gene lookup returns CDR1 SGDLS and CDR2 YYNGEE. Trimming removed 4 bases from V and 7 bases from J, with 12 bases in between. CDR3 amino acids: CASSSRGRNEQFF. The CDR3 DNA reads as TGTGCCAGCAGCTCTAGGGGAAGGAATGAGCAGTTCTTC.

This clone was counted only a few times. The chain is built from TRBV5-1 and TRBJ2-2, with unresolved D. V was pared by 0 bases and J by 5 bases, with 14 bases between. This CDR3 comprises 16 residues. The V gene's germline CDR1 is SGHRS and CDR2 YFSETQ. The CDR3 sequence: CASSLGAPAETGELFF. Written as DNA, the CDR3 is TGCGCCAGCAGCTTGGGAGCGCCCGCGGAGACCGGGGAGCTGTTTTTT.

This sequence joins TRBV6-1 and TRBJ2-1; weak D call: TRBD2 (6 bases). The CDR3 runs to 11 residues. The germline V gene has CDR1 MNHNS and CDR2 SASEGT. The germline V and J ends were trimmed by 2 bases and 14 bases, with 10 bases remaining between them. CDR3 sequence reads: CASSETREKFF. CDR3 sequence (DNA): TGTGCCAGCAGTGAAACGCGGGAAAAGTTCTTC.

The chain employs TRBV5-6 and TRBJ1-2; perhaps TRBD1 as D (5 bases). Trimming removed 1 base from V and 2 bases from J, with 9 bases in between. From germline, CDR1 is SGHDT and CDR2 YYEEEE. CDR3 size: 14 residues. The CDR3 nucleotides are TGTGCCAGCAGCTTGCTTGGGGGGAACTATGGCTACACCTTC. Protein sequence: CASSLLGGNYGYTF.

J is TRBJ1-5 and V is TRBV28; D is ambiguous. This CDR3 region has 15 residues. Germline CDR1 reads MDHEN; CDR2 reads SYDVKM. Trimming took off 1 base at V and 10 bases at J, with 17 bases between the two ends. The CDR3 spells CASSLYSSFAGPQHF. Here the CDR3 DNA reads TGTGCCAGCAGTTTATACTCTAGTTTCGCCGGACCCCAGCATTTT. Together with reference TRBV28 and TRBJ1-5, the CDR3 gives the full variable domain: DVKVTQSSRYLVKRTGEKVFLECVQDMDHENMFWYRQDPGLGLRLIYFSYDVKMKEKGDIPEGYSVSREKKERFSLILESASTNQTSMYLCASSLYSSFAGPQHFGDGTRLSIL.

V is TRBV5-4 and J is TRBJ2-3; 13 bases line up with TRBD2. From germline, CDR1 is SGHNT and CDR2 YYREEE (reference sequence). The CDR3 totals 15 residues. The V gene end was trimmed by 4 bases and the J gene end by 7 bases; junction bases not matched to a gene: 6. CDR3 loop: CASSQAGLAGNTQYF. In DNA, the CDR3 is TGTGCCAGCAGCCAAGCGGGACTAGCGGGGAATACGCAGTATTTT.

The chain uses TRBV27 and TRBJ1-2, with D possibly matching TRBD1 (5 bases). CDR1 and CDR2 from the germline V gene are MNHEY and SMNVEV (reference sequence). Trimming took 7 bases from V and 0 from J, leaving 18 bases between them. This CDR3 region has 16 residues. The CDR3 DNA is TGTGCCAGCATGAAGCAGGGCGAAGTATCTAACTATGGCTACACCTTC. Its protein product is CASMKQGEVSNYGYTF.

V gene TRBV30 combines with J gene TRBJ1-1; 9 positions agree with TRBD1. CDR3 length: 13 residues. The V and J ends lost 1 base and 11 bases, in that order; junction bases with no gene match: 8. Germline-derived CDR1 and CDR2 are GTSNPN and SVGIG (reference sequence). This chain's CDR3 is CAWSGGLQGAAFF. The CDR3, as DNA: TGTGCCTGGAGTGGGGGCTTACAGGGGGCGGCTTTCTTT.

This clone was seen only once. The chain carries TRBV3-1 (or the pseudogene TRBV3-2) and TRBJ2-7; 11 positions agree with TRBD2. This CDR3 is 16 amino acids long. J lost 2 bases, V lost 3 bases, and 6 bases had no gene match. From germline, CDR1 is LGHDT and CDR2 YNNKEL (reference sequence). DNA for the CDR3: TGTGCCAGCAGCCAGGGCCTAGCGGGAGGAACCTACGAGCAGTACTTC. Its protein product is CASSQGLAGGTYEQYF.

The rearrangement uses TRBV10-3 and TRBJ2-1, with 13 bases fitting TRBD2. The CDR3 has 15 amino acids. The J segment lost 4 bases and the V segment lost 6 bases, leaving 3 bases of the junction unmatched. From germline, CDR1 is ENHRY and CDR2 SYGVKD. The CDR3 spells CAISVTSGRYNEQFF. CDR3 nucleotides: TGTGCCATCAGCGTGACTAGCGGGAGGTACAATGAGCAGTTCTTC.

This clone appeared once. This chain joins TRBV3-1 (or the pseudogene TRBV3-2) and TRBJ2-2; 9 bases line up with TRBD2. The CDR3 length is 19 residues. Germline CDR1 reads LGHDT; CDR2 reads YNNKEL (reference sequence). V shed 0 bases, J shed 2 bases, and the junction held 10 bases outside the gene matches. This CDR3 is CASSQDPNRLAVNTGELFF. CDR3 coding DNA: TGTGCCAGCAGCCAAGATCCGAATCGACTAGCGGTTAACACCGGGGAGCTGTTTTTT.

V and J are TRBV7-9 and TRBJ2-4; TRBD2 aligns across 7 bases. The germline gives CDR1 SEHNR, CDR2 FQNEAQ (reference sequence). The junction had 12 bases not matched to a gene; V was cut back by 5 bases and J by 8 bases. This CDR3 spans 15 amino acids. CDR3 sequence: CASSPYSGYGDIQYF. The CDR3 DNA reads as TGTGCCAGCAGCCCATATAGCGGGTACGGTGACATTCAGTACTTC.

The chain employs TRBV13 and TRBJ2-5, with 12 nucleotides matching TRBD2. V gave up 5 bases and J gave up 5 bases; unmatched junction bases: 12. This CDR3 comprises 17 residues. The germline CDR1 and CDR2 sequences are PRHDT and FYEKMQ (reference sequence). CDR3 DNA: TGTGCCAGCAGCCCGAGCTGGCTAGCGGGAGGGCAGGAGACCCAGTACTTC. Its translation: CASSPSWLAGGQETQYF.

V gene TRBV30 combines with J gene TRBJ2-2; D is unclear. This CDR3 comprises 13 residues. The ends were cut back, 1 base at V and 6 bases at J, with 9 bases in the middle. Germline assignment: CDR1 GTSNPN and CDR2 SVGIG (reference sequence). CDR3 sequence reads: CAWSGAQPGELFF. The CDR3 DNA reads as TGTGCCTGGAGTGGGGCGCAGCCCGGGGAGCTGTTTTTT.

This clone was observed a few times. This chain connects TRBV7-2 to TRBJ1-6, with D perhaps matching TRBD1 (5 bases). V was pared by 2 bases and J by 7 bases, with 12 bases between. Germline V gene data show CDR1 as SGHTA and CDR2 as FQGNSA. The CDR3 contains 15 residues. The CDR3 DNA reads TGTGCCAGCAGCTTATCGGCAGGGAAGAATTCACCCCTCCACTTT. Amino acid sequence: CASSLSAGKNSPLHF.

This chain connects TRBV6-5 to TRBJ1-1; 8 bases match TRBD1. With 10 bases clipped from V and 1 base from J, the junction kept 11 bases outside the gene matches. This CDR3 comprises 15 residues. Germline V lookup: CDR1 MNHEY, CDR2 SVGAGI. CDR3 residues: CATQDRGGRNTEAFF. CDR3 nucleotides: TGTGCCACCCAAGACAGGGGCGGAAGGAACACTGAAGCTTTCTTT.

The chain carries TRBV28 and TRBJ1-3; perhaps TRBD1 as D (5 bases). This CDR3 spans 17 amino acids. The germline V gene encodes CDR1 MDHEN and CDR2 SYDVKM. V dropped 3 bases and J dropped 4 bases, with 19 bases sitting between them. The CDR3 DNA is TGTGCCAGCAGTTTCATAGGGCTGGGACTAGGAGGAAACACCATATATTTT. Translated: CASSFIGLGLGGNTIYF.

In nucleotides, the CDR3 is TGTGCCTCCAGGGGGAATGAGCAGTTCTTC. The encoded protein is CASRGNEQFF. The chain has TRBV30 and TRBJ2-1, with 7 bases that match TRBD1. The CDR3 is made up of 10 amino acids. The ends lost 7 bases at V and 7 bases at J; junction bases unmatched: 1. Germline CDR1 reads GTSNPN; CDR2 reads SVGIG (reference sequence).

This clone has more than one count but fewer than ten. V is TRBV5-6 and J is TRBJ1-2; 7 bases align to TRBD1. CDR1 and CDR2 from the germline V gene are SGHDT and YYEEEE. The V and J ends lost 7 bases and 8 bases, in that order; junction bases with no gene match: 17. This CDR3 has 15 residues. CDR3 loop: CASRSINRGVGGYTF. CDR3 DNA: TGTGCCAGCCGATCTATTAACAGGGGAGTGGGAGGCTACACCTTC.

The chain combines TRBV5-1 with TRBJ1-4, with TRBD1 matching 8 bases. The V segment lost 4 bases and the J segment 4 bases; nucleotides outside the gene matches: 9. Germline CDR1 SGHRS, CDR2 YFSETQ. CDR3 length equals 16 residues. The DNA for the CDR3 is TGCGCCAGCAGCGTGGACAGGGTGGGCGGTAATGAAAAACTGTTTTTT. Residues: CASSVDRVGGNEKLFF.

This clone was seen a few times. The CDR3 DNA sequence: TGTGCCTGGAGTCAAAAGACAGGGAGCGACAATCAGCCCCAGCATTTT. Its translation is CAWSQKTGSDNQPQHF. The V call is TRBV30, the J call TRBJ1-5; 7 bases align to TRBD1. V was clipped by 2 bases and J by 3 bases; unmatched bases: 10. This CDR3 has 16 amino acids. Germline V CDR1 and CDR2: GTSNPN, SVGIG (reference sequence).